This is a list of T cell receptor beta chains from one sample in a study of yellow fever vaccine responses in identical twins. TCRdb re-called the RT-PCR reads with MiXCR, one entry per CDR3 protein. The sample holds roughly 2,700 distinct CDR3 sequences, 75% to 90% seen once. Material: T cells from blood (PBMCs), unsorted or a sorted subset (not recorded which), obtained before or after yellow fever vaccination (not recorded which). The source is a female donor who received the yellow fever vaccine. CDR3s include the opening cysteine and the closing phenylalanine or tryptophan.

V: TRBV11-1; J: TRBJ2-1; CDR3: CASSPTGQVTGNEQFF
V: TRBV23-1; J: TRBJ1-6; CDR3: CASSQSTFF
V: TRBV29-1; J: TRBJ2-1; CDR3: CSVDREQFF
V: TRBV7-9; J: TRBJ2-7; CDR3: CASSLETGLGSYEQYF
V: TRBV2; J: TRBJ2-1; CDR3: CASSERRVSSYNEQFF
V: TRBV19; J: TRBJ1-3; CDR3: CASSILQDSSGNTIYF
V: TRBV29-1; J: TRBJ1-2; CDR3: CSDGPVAGYTF
V: TRBV20-1; J: TRBJ2-7; CDR3: CSATPGLTYEQYF
V: TRBV29-1; J: TRBJ2-1; CDR3: CSVEPAAEGEQFF
V: TRBV10-1; J: TRBJ1-2; CDR3: CASSRGSNYGYTF
V: TRBV14; J: TRBJ1-3; CDR3: CASSHDSVAGNTIYF
V: TRBV14; J: TRBJ2-1; CDR3: CASSLRPGSSYNEQFF
V: TRBV6-1; J: TRBJ1-5; CDR3: CASRGRSPNQPQHF
V: TRBV5-1; J: TRBJ1-2; CDR3: CASSVGQTNYGYTF
V: TRBV2; J: TRBJ2-1; CDR3: CASSGYNEQFF
V: TRBV5-6; J: TRBJ2-3; CDR3: CASRTSASTDTQYF
V: TRBV3-1; J: TRBJ2-1; CDR3: CASSQEGLAGGNEQFF
V: TRBV29-1; J: TRBJ2-7; CDR3: CSAGETYEQYF
V: TRBV20-1; J: TRBJ2-3; CDR3: CSARDRLAFTDTQYF
V: TRBV18; J: TRBJ2-7; CDR3: CASSPRSIYEQYF
V: TRBV11-3; J: TRBJ1-1; CDR3: CASSFSTGLNTEAFF
V: TRBV12-5; J: TRBJ2-5; CDR3: CASGLATGEETQYF
V: TRBV20-1; J: TRBJ1-2; CDR3: CSATYRDYGYTF
V: TRBV12-3/TRBV12-4; J: TRBJ1-5; CDR3: CASSWSGGQPQHF
V: TRBV10-1; J: TRBJ1-5; CDR3: CASNKIGQNDQPQHF
V: TRBV10-3; J: TRBJ2-6; CDR3: CAISEFSGQVSPGANVLTF
V: TRBV20-1; J: TRBJ1-2; CDR3: CSARNTGSAGYTF
V: TRBV10-3; J: TRBJ1-1; CDR3: CAISDYVSEAFF
V: TRBV4-1; J: TRBJ1-4; CDR3: CASSRTLVGPGSEKLFF
V: TRBV5-6; J: TRBJ1-5; CDR3: CASSGRRGEQPQHF
V: TRBV10-3; J: TRBJ2-7; CDR3: CAISDPAWREATSYEQYF
V: TRBV7-6; J: TRBJ2-5; CDR3: CASSLRVRETQYF
V: TRBV29-1; J: TRBJ2-7; CDR3: CSVEWREGFSYEQYF
V: TRBV3-1; J: TRBJ2-3; CDR3: CASSQGTSGADTQYF
V: TRBV18; J: TRBJ2-4; CDR3: CASSRQGSQYF
V: TRBV5-1; J: TRBJ2-5; CDR3: CASSFFRDSEHQETQYF
V: TRBV29-1; J: TRBJ2-3; CDR3: CSVEGTSGIPDTQYF
V: TRBV11-3; J: TRBJ2-5; CDR3: CASSLRDIQETQYF
V: TRBV6-5; J: TRBJ1-3; CDR3: CASSYYGTGSGNTIYF
V: TRBV3-1; J: TRBJ2-1; CDR3: CASSQGLTAGGQFF
V: TRBV5-1; J: TRBJ2-6; CDR3: CASKAHSGANVLTF
V: TRBV20-1; J: TRBJ1-3; CDR3: CSALREVGNTIYF
V: TRBV10-3; J: TRBJ1-1; CDR3: CAISTGGEDTEAFF
V: TRBV29-1; J: TRBJ2-1; CDR3: CSGESYNEQFF
V: TRBV20-1; J: TRBJ1-5; CDR3: CSASSGINQPQHF
V: TRBV28; J: TRBJ1-2; CDR3: CASRRQGIANYGYTF
V: TRBV7-6; J: TRBJ2-3; CDR3: CASSFLASGTDTQYF
V: TRBV6-2/TRBV6-3; J: TRBJ2-2; CDR3: CASSYPTNTGELFF
V: TRBV15; J: TRBJ1-4; CDR3: CATSRDEKLFF
V: TRBV20-1; J: TRBJ2-5; CDR3: CSARDWWETQYF
V: TRBV5-6; J: TRBJ2-5; CDR3: CASSILGSKETQYF
V: TRBV19; J: TRBJ1-6; CDR3: CASSRDSDFSPLHF
V: TRBV3-1; J: TRBJ2-7; CDR3: CASSHTQRSYEQYF
V: TRBV18; J: TRBJ1-1; CDR3: CASSPRAENTEAFF
V: TRBV11-1; J: TRBJ2-1; CDR3: CASSPTSGLDNEQFF
V: TRBV6-1; J: TRBJ2-3; CDR3: CASTDAAGSTDTQYF
V: TRBV20-1; J: TRBJ2-7; CDR3: CSATGTSDYEQYF
V: TRBV10-3; J: TRBJ2-2; CDR3: CAITPGQPGELFF
V: TRBV18; J: TRBJ2-5; CDR3: CASSTGLAQELQYF